Each of the 5 T cell receptor beta chains below was sequenced from the same sample in a study of blood T cell repertoires in COVID-19. Produced via immunoSEQ multiplex PCR; TCRdb's table is partial and in-frame only. The table has 250,000 to 300,000 clones, approximately 87% seen once; the top ten hold less than 6%. Sequencing was carried out using peripheral blood. The receptors stem from a man aged 60-69 years who had recovered from COVID-19.

The chain is built from TRBV30 and TRBJ1-4; D unresolved. V lost 0 bases to trimming and J lost 6 bases, with 14 bases between them. Looked up from germline, CDR1 is GTSNPN and CDR2 is SVGIG (reference sequence). The CDR3 totals 15 residues. CDR3 amino acids: CAWSVQGGIHEKLFF. CDR3 nucleotide sequence: TGTGCCTGGAGTGTGCAAGGCGGGATTCATGAAAAACTGTTTTTT.

This clone was seen a handful of times. This rearrangement joins TRBV19 to TRBJ2-6, with D perhaps matching TRBD2 (5 bases). Germline CDR1 LNHDA, CDR2 SQIVND (reference sequence). V was shortened by 3 bases and J by 4 bases, with 7 bases between the two germline ends. This CDR3 is 14 amino acids long. This CDR3 is CASSIRRGANVLTF. CDR3 DNA: TGTGCCAGTAGTATCCGGAGGGGGGCCAACGTCCTGACTTTC. The variable domain in full, completed from reference TRBV19 and TRBJ2-6, reads DGGITQSPKYLFRKEGQNVTLSCEQNLNHDAMYWYRQDPGQGLRLIYYSQIVNDFQKGDIAEGYSVSREKKESFPLTVTSAQKNPTAFYLCASSIRRGANVLTFGAGSRLTVL.

This chain joins TRBV25-1 and TRBJ1-2; 7 positions match TRBD1. With V trimmed by 6 bases and J by 2 bases, 6 bases remained unmatched. Germline loops: CDR1 MGHDK, CDR2 SYGVNS. The CDR3 has 14 residues. Written as DNA, the CDR3 is TGTGCCAGCAGGACACCGGGACAGAACTATGGCTACACCTTC. As protein: CASRTPGQNYGYTF.

V and J are TRBV12-3 or TRBV12-4 and TRBJ1-5; D perhaps matches TRBD1 (5 bases). There are 13 residues in the CDR3. Trimming stripped 6 bases from V and 5 bases from J, with 11 bases between. DNA for the CDR3: TGTGCCAGCAGACAAGACAGCGATCAGCCCCAGCATTTT. It specifies CASRQDSDQPQHF.

The chain has TRBV4-1 and TRBJ1-4; possible D gene TRBD1, 5 bases. The CDR3 consists of 15 residues. CDR1 is MGHRA and CDR2 is YSYEKL in the germline V gene. Trimming shortened V by 4 bases and J by 2 bases, and 11 bases separated the two germline ends. CDR3 loop: CASSPRTSTNEKLFF. CDR3 in DNA: TGCGCCAGCAGCCCCAGGACAAGTACTAATGAAAAACTGTTTTTT.